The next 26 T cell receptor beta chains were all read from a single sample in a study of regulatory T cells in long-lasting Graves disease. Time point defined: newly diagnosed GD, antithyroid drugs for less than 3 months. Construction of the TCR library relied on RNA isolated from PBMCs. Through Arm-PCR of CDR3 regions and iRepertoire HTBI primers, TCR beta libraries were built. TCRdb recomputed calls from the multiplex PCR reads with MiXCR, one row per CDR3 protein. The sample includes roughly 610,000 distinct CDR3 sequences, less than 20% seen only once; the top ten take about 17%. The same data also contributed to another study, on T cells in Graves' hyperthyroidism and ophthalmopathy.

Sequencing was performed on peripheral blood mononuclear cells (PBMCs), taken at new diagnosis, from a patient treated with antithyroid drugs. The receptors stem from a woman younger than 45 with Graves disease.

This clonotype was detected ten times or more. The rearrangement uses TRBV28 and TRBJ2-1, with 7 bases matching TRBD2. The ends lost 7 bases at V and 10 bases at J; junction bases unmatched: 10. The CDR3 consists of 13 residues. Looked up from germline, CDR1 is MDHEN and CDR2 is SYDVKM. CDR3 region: CASTAGDRAEQFF. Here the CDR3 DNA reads TGTGCCAGCACTGCGGGAGATCGTGCAGAGCAGTTCTTC.

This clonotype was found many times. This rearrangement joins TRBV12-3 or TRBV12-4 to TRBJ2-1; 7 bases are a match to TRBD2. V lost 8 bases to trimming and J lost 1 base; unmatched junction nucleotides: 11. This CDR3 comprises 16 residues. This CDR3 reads CASCSSGTLSYNEQFF. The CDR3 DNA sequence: TGTGCCAGCTGTTCAAGCGGGACCCTATCCTACAATGAGCAGTTCTTC.

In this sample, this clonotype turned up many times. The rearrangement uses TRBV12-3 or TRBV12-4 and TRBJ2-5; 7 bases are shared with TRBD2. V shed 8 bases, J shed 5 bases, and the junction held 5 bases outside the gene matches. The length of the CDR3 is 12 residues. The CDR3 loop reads CASGLGSETQYF. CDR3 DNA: TGTGCCAGCGGACTAGGATCTGAGACCCAGTACTTC.

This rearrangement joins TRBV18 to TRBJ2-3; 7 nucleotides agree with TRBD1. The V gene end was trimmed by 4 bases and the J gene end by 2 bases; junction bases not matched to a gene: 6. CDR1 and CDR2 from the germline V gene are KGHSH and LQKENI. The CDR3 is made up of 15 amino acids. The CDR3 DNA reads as TGTGCCAGCTCACGGCGGACAGGAAACACAGATACGCAGTATTTT. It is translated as CASSRRTGNTDTQYF.

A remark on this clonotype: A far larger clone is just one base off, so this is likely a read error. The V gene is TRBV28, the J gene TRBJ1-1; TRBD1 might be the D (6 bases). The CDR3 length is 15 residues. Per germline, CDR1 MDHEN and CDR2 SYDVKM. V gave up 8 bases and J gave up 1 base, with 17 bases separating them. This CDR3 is CASGGAGTTNTEAFF. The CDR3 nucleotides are TGTGCCAGCGGAGGAGCCGGGACAACGAACACTGAAGCTTTCTTT.

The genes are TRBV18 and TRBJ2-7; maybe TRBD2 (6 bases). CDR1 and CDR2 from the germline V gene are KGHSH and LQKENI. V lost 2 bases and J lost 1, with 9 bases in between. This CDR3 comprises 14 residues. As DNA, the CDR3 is TGTGCCAGCTCACCAAGGAGGGAATCCTACGAGCAGTACTTC. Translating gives CASSPRRESYEQYF. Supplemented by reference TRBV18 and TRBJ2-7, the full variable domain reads NAGVMQNPRHLVRRRGQEARLRCSPMKGHSHVYWYRQLPEEGLKFMVYLQKENIIDESGMPKERFSAEFPKEGPSILRIQQVVRGDSAAYFCASSPRRESYEQYFGPGTRLTVT.

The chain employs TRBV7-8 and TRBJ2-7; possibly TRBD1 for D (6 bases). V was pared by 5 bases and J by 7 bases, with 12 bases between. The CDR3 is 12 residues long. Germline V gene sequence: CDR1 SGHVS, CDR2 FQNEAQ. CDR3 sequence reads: CASSGRGVEQYF. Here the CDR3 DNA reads TGTGCCAGCAGCGGCAGGGGAGTGGAGCAGTACTTC.

CDR3 protein: CASSLAQTSGNYNEQFF. The CDR3 region has the DNA TGTGCCAGCAGCTTAGCGCAGACTAGCGGGAACTACAATGAGCAGTTCTTC. This chain joins TRBV7-8 and TRBJ2-1; the match to TRBD2 covers 11 bases. Losses at the gene ends were 0 bases for V and 3 bases for J; bases not matched to a gene: 4. This CDR3 spans 17 amino acids. Germline assignment: CDR1 SGHVS and CDR2 FQNEAQ.

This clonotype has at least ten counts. CDR3 nucleotide sequence: TGCAGTGCTGGGACTAGCGGGAGAGAGACCCAGTACTTC. Protein product: CSAGTSGRETQYF. The chain links TRBV20-1 to TRBJ2-5, with 14 bases lining up with TRBD2. V lost 5 bases to trimming and J lost 4 bases; unmatched junction nucleotides: 0. The germline V gene has CDR1 DFQATT and CDR2 SNEGSKA (reference sequence). This CDR3 region has 13 residues.

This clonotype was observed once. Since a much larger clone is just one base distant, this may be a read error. CDR3 residues: CAISESRNTEASF. The CDR3 DNA reads as TGTGCCATCAGTGAGTCTCGAAACACTGAAGCTTCCTTT. The rearrangement joins TRBV10-3 to TRBJ1-1, with unresolved D. Germline V gives CDR1 ENHRY, CDR2 SYGVKD. CDR3 length equals 13 residues.

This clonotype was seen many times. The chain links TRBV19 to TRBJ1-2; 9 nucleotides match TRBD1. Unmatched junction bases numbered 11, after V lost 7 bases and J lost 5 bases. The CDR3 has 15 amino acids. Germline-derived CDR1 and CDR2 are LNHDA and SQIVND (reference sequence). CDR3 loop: CASIPGTGIRYGYTF. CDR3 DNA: TGTGCCAGTATTCCCGGGACAGGGATTCGGTATGGCTACACCTTC.

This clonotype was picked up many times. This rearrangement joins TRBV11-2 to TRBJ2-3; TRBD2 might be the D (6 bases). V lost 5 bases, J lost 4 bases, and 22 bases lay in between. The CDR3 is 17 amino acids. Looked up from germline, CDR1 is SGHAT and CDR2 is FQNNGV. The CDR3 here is CASSGGQLRDSSDTQYF. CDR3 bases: TGTGCCAGCAGCGGCGGTCAGCTCCGGGACTCCTCAGATACGCAGTATTTT.

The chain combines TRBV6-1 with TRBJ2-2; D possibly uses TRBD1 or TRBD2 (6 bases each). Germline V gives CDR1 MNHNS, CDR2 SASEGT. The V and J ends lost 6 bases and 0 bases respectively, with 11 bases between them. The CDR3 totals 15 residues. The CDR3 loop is CASRRGTANTGELFF. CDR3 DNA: TGTGCCAGCAGGAGGGGGACTGCGAACACCGGGGAGCTGTTTTTT.

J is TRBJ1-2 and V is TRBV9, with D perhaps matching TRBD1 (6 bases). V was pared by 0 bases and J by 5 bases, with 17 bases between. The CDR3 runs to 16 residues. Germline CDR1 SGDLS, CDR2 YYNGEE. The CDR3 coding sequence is TGTGCCAGCAGCGTAGAAGTTGGACAGTCATATTATGGCTACACCTTC. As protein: CASSVEVGQSYYGYTF.

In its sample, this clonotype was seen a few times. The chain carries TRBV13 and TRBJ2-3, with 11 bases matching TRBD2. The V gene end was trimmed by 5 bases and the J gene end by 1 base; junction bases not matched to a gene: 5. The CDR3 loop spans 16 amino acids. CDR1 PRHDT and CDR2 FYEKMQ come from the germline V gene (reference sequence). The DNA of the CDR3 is TGTGCCAGCAGCCGCCGACTAGCGGGGCGCACAGATACGCAGTATTTT. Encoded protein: CASSRRLAGRTDTQYF.

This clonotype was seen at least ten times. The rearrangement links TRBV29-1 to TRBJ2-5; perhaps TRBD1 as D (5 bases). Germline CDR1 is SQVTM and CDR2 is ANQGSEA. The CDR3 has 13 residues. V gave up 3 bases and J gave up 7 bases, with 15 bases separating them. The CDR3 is CSVDVGPGGTQYF. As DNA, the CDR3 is TGCAGCGTTGATGTGGGGCCCGGTGGGACCCAGTACTTC.

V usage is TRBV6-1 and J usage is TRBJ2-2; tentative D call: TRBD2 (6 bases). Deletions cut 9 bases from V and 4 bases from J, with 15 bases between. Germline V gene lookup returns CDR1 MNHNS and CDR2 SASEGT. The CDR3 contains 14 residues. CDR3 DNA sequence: TGTGCCAGTACTAGATTCGGGGGCACCGGGGAGCTGTTTTTT. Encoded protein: CASTRFGGTGELFF.

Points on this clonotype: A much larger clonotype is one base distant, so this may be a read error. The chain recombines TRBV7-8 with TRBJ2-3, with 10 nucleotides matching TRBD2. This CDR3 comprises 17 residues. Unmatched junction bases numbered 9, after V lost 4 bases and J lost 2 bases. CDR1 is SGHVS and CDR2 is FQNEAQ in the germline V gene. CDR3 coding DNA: TGTGCCAGCAGCTCCTCAGCGGGAGGGATTAACACAGATACGCAGTATTTT. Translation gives CASSSSAGGINTDTQYF.

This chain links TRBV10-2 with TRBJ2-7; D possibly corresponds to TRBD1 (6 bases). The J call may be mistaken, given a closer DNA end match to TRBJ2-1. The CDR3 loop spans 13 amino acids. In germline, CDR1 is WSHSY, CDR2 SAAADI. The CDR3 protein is CAIAKGGRGEQFF. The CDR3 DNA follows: TGCGCCATCGCGAAAGGGGGAAGGGGTGAGCAGTTCTTC.

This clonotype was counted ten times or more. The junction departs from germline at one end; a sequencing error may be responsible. CDR3 coding DNA: TGTGCTAGCAGTTATTCAGAGAACACTGAAGCTTTCTTT. This gives the protein CASSYSENTEAFF. The rearrangement joins TRBV7-7 to TRBJ1-1, with D uncertain. The CDR3 contains 13 residues. CDR1 is SSHAT, CDR2 FNYEAQ, per germline (reference sequence).

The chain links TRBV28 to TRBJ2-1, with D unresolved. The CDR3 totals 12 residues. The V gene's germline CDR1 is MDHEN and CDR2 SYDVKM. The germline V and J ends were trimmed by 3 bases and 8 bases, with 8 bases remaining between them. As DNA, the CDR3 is TGTGCCAGCAGTTTTCAATTCTATGAGCAGTTCTTC. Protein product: CASSFQFYEQFF.

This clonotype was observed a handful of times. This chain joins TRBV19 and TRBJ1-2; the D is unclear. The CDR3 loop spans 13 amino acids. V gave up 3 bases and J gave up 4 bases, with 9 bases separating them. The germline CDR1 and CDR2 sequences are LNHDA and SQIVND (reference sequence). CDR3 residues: CASSIDSGYGYTF. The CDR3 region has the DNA TGTGCCAGTAGTATCGACTCGGGCTATGGCTACACCTTC.

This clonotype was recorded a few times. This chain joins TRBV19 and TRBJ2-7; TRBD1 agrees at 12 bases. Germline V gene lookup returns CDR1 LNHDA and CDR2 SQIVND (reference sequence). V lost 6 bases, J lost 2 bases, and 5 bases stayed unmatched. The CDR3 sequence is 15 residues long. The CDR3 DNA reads TGTGCCAGTAGGGCCGGGACAGGGGGCGCCTACGAGCAGTACTTC. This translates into CASRAGTGGAYEQYF.

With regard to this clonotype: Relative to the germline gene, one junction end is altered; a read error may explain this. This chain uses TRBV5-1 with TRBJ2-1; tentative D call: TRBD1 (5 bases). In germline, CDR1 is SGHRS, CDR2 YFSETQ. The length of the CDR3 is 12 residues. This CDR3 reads CASSWGPNEQFF. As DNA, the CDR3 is TGTGCCAGCAGCTGGGGCCCCAATGAGCAGTTCTTC.

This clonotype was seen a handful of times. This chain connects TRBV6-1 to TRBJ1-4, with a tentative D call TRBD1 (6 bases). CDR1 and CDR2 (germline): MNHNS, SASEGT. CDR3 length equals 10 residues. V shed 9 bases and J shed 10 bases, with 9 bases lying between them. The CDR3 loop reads CASQGPKLFF. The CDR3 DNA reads TGTGCCAGTCAGGGGCCAAAACTGTTTTTT.

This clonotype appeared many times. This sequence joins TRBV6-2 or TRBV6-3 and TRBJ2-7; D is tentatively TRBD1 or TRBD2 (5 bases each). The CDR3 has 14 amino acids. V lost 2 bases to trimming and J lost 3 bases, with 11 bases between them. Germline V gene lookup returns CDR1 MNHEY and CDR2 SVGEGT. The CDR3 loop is CASSYGGVDYEQYF. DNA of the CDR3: TGTGCCAGCAGTTACGGGGGAGTGGACTACGAGCAGTACTTC.